This T cell receptor (beta chain) derives from a study of T cell responses to AZD1222 COVID-19 vaccine. The study, taken as a whole, reports: In all cases, repertoires were sampled only after the peak T cell response. At baseline, seropositivity was found in only 5 to 7 AZD1222 recipients. Donors were largely white British and mainly female; clonal diversity was possibly underestimated.

Assay used: immunoSEQ multiplex PCR; TCRdb lists only in-frame clones, some missing. Counted here are about 210,000 clones, 85% to 95% occurring once; the ten biggest clones make up 1% to 1.5%. In the case of this clone: Antigen specificity is unknown.

The germline CDR1 and CDR2 sequences are SGHTA and FQGNSA. Trimming pared 5 bases from V and 1 base from J, leaving 15 bases between. This CDR3 comprises 16 residues. The origin of this receptor is an adult in good health. The chain is built from TRBV7-2 and TRBJ1-5, with a tentative D call TRBD1 (5 bases). Source: peripheral blood, taken on day 0 of AZD1222 vaccination. The CDR3 here is CASSPPGGGSNQPQHF. In DNA, the CDR3 is TGTGCCAGCAGCCCTCCCGGGGGAGGAAGCAATCAGCCCCAGCATTTT. Filled out from reference TRBV7-2 and TRBJ1-5, the complete variable domain reads GAGVSQSPSNKVTEKGKDVELRCDPISGHTALYWYRQSLGQGLEFLIYFQGNSAPDKSGLPSDRFSAERTGGSVSTLTIQRTQQEDSAVYLCASSPPGGGSNQPQHFGDGTRLSIL.